Shown below are 17 T cell receptor beta chains from a single sample sequenced in a study of cytomegalovirus exposure and HLA in healthy donors. This PCR relied on a set of 60 Vbeta primers and 13 Jbeta primers. The data were produced by immunoSEQ multiplex PCR, yet TCRdb's version contains in-frame clones alone and is incomplete. The table lists tens of thousands of clones, over 70% of them singletons. The sequencing input was PBMCs. The source of these receptors is a woman in her forties in good health and CMV-seropositive.

The V gene is TRBV14, the J gene TRBJ1-1, with TRBD1 identical over 8 bases. Trimming cost V 2 bases and J 1 base; bases outside gene matches: 6. The CDR3 is 16 amino acids. CDR1 is SGHDN, CDR2 FVKESK, per germline. CDR3 sequence: CASSQSWTGKNTEAFF. CDR3 sequence (DNA): TGTGCCAGCAGCCAATCCTGGACAGGGAAGAACACTGAAGCTTTCTTT.

This chain uses TRBV7-9 with TRBJ2-5; D possibly corresponds to TRBD1 (5 bases). In germline, CDR1 is SEHNR, CDR2 FQNEAQ (reference sequence). CDR3 length equals 16 residues. Trimming stripped 5 bases from V and 5 bases from J, with 21 bases between. In nucleotides, the CDR3 is TGTGCCAGCAGCCCCCCTTCGGTGGGGCCCCGTGAGACCCAGTACTTC. It encodes CASSPPSVGPRETQYF. Drawing the rest from reference TRBV7-9 and TRBJ2-5, the complete variable domain is DTGVSQNPRHKITKRGQNVTFRCDPISEHNRLYWYRQTLGQGPEFLTYFQNEAQLEKSRLLSDRFSAERPKGSFSTLEIQRTEQGDSAMYLCASSPPSVGPRETQYFGPGTRLLVL.

This chain joins TRBV5-1 and TRBJ2-1; D might be TRBD2 (6 bases). V was pared by 4 bases and J by 15 bases, with 20 bases between. This CDR3 contains 13 residues. Per the germline V gene, CDR1 is SGHRS and CDR2 is YFSETQ. DNA for the CDR3: TGCGCCAGCAGCCCGGAGGGTTCGCGGGACTGGTTCTTC. It translates to CASSPEGSRDWFF.

J is TRBJ1-1 and V is TRBV6-5; 7 bases are a match to TRBD1. CDR3 size: 14 residues. The germline V gene has CDR1 MNHEY and CDR2 SVGAGI. Losses at the gene ends were 7 bases for V and 4 bases for J; bases not matched to a gene: 9. CDR3 sequence (DNA): TGTGCCAGCAAACTCGGGACAGCGATCACTGAAGCTTTCTTT. Translated, it gives CASKLGTAITEAFF.

The chain carries TRBV6-5 and TRBJ2-2; 7 nucleotides match TRBD2. Germline lookup yields CDR1 MNHEY and CDR2 SVGAGI. J lost 3 bases, V lost 6 bases, and 7 bases had no gene match. The CDR3 has 15 residues. The CDR3 region has the DNA TGTGCCAGCAGGACCTCTAGCGGCCACACCGGGGAGCTGTTTTTT. It is translated as CASRTSSGHTGELFF.

This clone occurred once. The chain uses TRBV29-1 and TRBJ2-7; TRBD2 might be the D (6 bases). The CDR3 is 12 residues long. With 4 bases removed from V and 5 bases from J, the gap between germline ends came to 12 bases. Germline assignment: CDR1 SQVTM and CDR2 ANQGSEA. The CDR3 loop reads CSVVPGADEQYF. The CDR3 nucleotides read TGCAGCGTTGTTCCGGGAGCGGACGAGCAGTACTTC.

This chain connects TRBV19 to TRBJ1-4, with D perhaps TRBD1 (5 bases). The CDR3 has 11 amino acids. In germline, CDR1 is LNHDA, CDR2 SQIVND (reference sequence). The germline V and J ends were trimmed by 11 bases and 6 bases, with 10 bases remaining between them. DNA for the CDR3: TGTGCCTCGGGGGACTATGAAAAACTGTTTTTT. The encoded protein is CASGDYEKLFF. Variable domain in full (rest from reference TRBV19 and TRBJ1-4): DGGITQSPKYLFRKEGQNVTLSCEQNLNHDAMYWYRQDPGQGLRLIYYSQIVNDFQKGDIAEGYSVSREKKESFPLTVTSAQKNPTAFYLCASGDYEKLFFGSGTQLSVL.

The V call is TRBV28, the J call TRBJ2-7, with D possibly TRBD2 on 6 matching bases. Deletions cut 6 bases from V and 3 bases from J, with 18 bases between. The CDR3 is 15 amino acids. Germline V gene sequence: CDR1 MDHEN, CDR2 SYDVKM. CDR3 loop: CASSSATGRVYEQYF. The CDR3 coding sequence is TGTGCCAGCAGCTCCGCGACCGGGAGAGTCTACGAGCAGTACTTC.

J is TRBJ1-2 and V is TRBV5-4; D is unresolved. Deletions cut 0 bases from V and 8 bases from J, with 17 bases between. This CDR3 comprises 15 residues. Germline values: CDR1 SGHNT, CDR2 YYREEE (reference sequence). This CDR3 reads CASSLGPTSERGYTF. CDR3 bases: TGTGCCAGCAGCTTGGGTCCCACCTCAGAGAGGGGCTACACCTTC.

The chain links TRBV2 to TRBJ2-7; D is uncertain. The V and J ends lost 8 bases and 6 bases respectively, with 17 bases between them. The V gene's germline CDR1 is SNHLY and CDR2 FYNNEI. The CDR3 spans 13 residues. CDR3: CASSVQPLAEQYF. In nucleotides, the CDR3 is TGTGCCAGCTCGGTGCAACCCCTCGCCGAGCAGTACTTC.

This sequence joins TRBV5-1 and TRBJ2-3; TRBD2 agrees at 8 bases. The germline V gene encodes CDR1 SGHRS and CDR2 YFSETQ. The CDR3 runs 15 residues. The J segment lost 3 bases and the V segment lost 8 bases, leaving 11 bases of the junction unmatched. The CDR3 coding sequence is TGCGCCAGTAAACCAGCGGGGGCCCCAACAGATACGCAGTATTTT. As protein: CASKPAGAPTDTQYF.

The chain links TRBV6-5 to TRBJ2-5; TRBD1 matches 8 bases. J was trimmed by 5 bases and V by 6 bases; bases with no gene match: 8. This CDR3 is built from 14 residues. Germline CDR1 reads MNHEY; CDR2 reads SVGAGI. CDR3 coding DNA: TGTGCCAGCAGCCGCCAGGGGGCTGGGGAGACCCAGTACTTC. Amino acids: CASSRQGAGETQYF.

There are a few counts of this clone. The chain uses TRBV5-6 and TRBJ1-2; 8 bases map to TRBD1. The germline CDR1 and CDR2 sequences are SGHDT and YYEEEE. The CDR3 totals 14 residues. With 0 bases clipped from V and 5 bases from J, the junction kept 3 bases outside the gene matches. The DNA for the CDR3 is TGTGCCAGCAGCTTGGAGCAGGGGGCTTATGGCTACACCTTC. As protein: CASSLEQGAYGYTF.

V and J are TRBV4-1 and TRBJ1-1; 8 bases are shared with TRBD1. Germline CDR1 is MGHRA and CDR2 is YSYEKL. The CDR3 length is 15 residues. The V segment lost 3 bases and the J segment 4 bases; nucleotides outside the gene matches: 7. Written as DNA, the CDR3 is TGCGCCAGCAGCCATCAGGGGGCGCAGGGCACTGAAGCTTTCTTT. Translating it yields CASSHQGAQGTEAFF.

The CDR3 here is CASSYSGGPQHF. In DNA, the CDR3 is TGTGCCAGCAGTTACTCCGGGGGGCCCCAGCATTTT. The chain is built from TRBV6-5 and TRBJ1-5; possibly TRBD1 for D (5 bases). CDR1 and CDR2 (germline): MNHEY, SVGAGI. This CDR3 has 12 residues. Between the trimmed V and J ends, which lost 0 bases and 9 bases, there was a span of 6 bases.

This clone was seen a few times. The V gene is TRBV2, the J gene TRBJ2-1, with TRBD1 matching 9 bases. Germline lookup yields CDR1 SNHLY and CDR2 FYNNEI. CDR3 length: 13 amino acids. Trimming removed 8 bases from V and 4 bases from J; junction bases left unmatched: 3. CDR3 in amino acids: CASRGQGYNEQFF. CDR3 sequence (DNA): TGTGCCAGCCGGGGACAGGGATACAATGAGCAGTTCTTC.

The chain couples TRBV29-1 to TRBJ2-1, with D possibly TRBD1 on 5 matching bases. The length of the CDR3 is 12 residues. Germline V gene lookup returns CDR1 SQVTM and CDR2 ANQGSEA. V lost 3 bases to trimming and J lost 7 bases, with 10 bases between them. In DNA, the CDR3 is TGCAGCGTTGATGCAGGGTCGAATGAGCAGTTCTTC. Protein: CSVDAGSNEQFF.